These 21 T cell receptor beta chains originate from one sample sequenced in a study of blood T cell repertoires in COVID-19. The table came from immunoSEQ multiplex PCR; TCRdb's copy has only in-frame clones and leaves some out. The sample has about 140,000 clones, roughly 88% seen once. Sequenced input: peripheral blood. All receptors come from a human donor in a cohort sampled during active COVID-19.

This clone was seen only once. The chain has TRBV18 and TRBJ2-2; no clear D. The germline V gene has CDR1 KGHSH and CDR2 LQKENI. This CDR3 contains 17 residues. V shed 3 bases and J shed 0 bases, with 14 bases lying between them. The CDR3 DNA sequence: TGTGCCAGCTCACCCGGGTATGGCGGCGCGAACACCGGGGAGCTGTTTTTT. Its translation is CASSPGYGGANTGELFF.

V gene TRBV4-2 combines with J gene TRBJ1-1; perhaps TRBD1 as D (6 bases). The V and J ends lost 0 bases and 1 base respectively, with 15 bases between them. The CDR3 sequence is 17 residues long. The germline V gene has CDR1 LGHNA and CDR2 YNFKEQ. The CDR3 nucleotides read TGTGCCAGCAGCCAAGAAGGGGGAGGGGTGCGGAACACTGAAGCTTTCTTT. Protein: CASSQEGGGVRNTEAFF.

In nucleotides, the CDR3 is TGCGCCAGCAGCAAAACCGGGAGCCGTGCGGGGCCCCAGCATTTT. Its protein product is CASSKTGSRAGPQHF. The gene calls are TRBV5-1 and TRBJ1-5, with unresolved D. V lost 4 bases, J lost 9 bases, and 20 bases lay in between. Germline-derived CDR1 and CDR2 are SGHRS and YFSETQ. CDR3 size: 15 residues.

The V gene is TRBV4-1, the J gene TRBJ1-2; D is unresolved. Germline loops: CDR1 MGHRA, CDR2 YSYEKL. The CDR3 length is 16 residues. V lost 0 bases and J 5 bases, leaving 16 bases between the germline ends. The CDR3 bases are TGCGCCAGCAGCCAAGAGGCCTTGGTAGCGCGGTATGGCTACACCTTC. Its protein product is CASSQEALVARYGYTF.

The chain has TRBV29-1 and TRBJ1-5; maybe TRBD1 (6 bases). The CDR3 extends over 14 amino acids. The V end was cut by 5 bases, the J end by 6 bases, with 17 bases between. From germline, CDR1 is SQVTM and CDR2 ANQGSEA. This CDR3 reads CSVSWGHESQPQHF. As DNA, the CDR3 is TGCAGCGTTTCTTGGGGGCACGAAAGTCAGCCCCAGCATTTT.

The chain has TRBV6-5 and TRBJ2-4, with TRBD1 matching 8 bases. There are 15 residues in the CDR3. J gave up 1 base and V 5 bases, and 4 bases lay outside the gene matches. Germline values: CDR1 MNHEY, CDR2 SVGAGI. The CDR3 loop is CASSPTGVAKNIQYF. CDR3 bases: TGTGCCAGCAGTCCGACAGGGGTTGCCAAAAACATTCAGTACTTC.

The chain has TRBV9 and TRBJ2-4, with a weak D call TRBD1 (5 bases). Trimming removed 5 bases at V and 6 bases at J, with 12 bases between. This CDR3 is built from 13 residues. Germline V CDR1 and CDR2: SGDLS, YYNGEE. CDR3 sequence: CASSSGSGNIQYF. The CDR3 nucleotides read TGTGCCAGCAGTTCAGGGTCGGGAAACATTCAGTACTTC.

The V and J genes are TRBV10-3 and TRBJ1-6; 9 positions agree with TRBD1. The CDR3 runs to 15 residues. V shed 6 bases, J shed 6 bases, and the junction held 6 bases outside the gene matches. Germline V gene sequence: CDR1 ENHRY, CDR2 SYGVKD. The CDR3 region is CAIRGGTGLNSPLHF. The CDR3, as DNA: TGTGCCATCAGGGGGGGGACAGGGCTTAATTCACCCCTCCACTTT.

J is TRBJ1-3 and V is TRBV7-9; 7 nucleotides align to TRBD1. With V trimmed by 5 bases and J by 3 bases, 1 base remained unmatched. Germline assignment: CDR1 SEHNR and CDR2 FQNEAQ (reference sequence). The CDR3 sequence is 13 residues long. The CDR3 loop is CASSPGGGNTIYF. In DNA, the CDR3 is TGTGCCAGCAGCCCAGGGGGTGGAAACACCATATATTTT.

The CDR3 DNA reads TGCGCCAGCAGCTTGTGGAGGAGGGAAGCCGGGGAGCTGTTTTTT. This encodes CASSLWRREAGELFF. This rearrangement joins TRBV5-1 to TRBJ2-2; tentative D call: TRBD2 (6 bases). This CDR3 contains 15 residues. The germline V gene encodes CDR1 SGHRS and CDR2 YFSETQ. V lost 1 base and J lost 6, with 13 bases in between.

The chain couples TRBV2 to TRBJ1-6; 9 bases line up with TRBD1. CDR1 is SNHLY, CDR2 FYNNEI, per germline. Trimming cost V 6 bases and J 4 bases; bases outside gene matches: 4. There are 15 residues in the CDR3. The CDR3 is CASRGTGKYNSPLHF. The CDR3 coding sequence is TGTGCCAGCAGGGGGACAGGGAAATATAATTCACCCCTCCACTTT.

The CDR3 here is CAISETGDGGNGYTF. The CDR3 coding sequence is TGTGCCATCAGTGAGACGGGGGATGGGGGTAATGGCTACACCTTC. The chain links TRBV10-3 to TRBJ1-2; D is possibly TRBD1 (5 bases). The length of the CDR3 is 15 residues. The germline V gene encodes CDR1 ENHRY and CDR2 SYGVKD. V was pared by 2 bases and J by 6 bases, with 16 bases between.

The rearrangement links TRBV4-2 to TRBJ2-5; 9 bases fit TRBD1. The CDR3 has 15 amino acids. CDR1 and CDR2 from the germline V gene are LGHNA and YNFKEQ. V shed 0 bases and J 6 bases; nucleotides not matched to a gene: 5. CDR3 in DNA: TGTGCCAGCAGCCAAGATCTGGGACAGGGTCAGACCCAGTACTTC. Residues: CASSQDLGQGQTQYF.

The chain couples TRBV5-5 to TRBJ1-2; 7 positions agree with TRBD1. V was pared by 1 base and J by 6 bases, with 9 bases of the junction left unmatched. The length of the CDR3 is 15 residues. Germline V gene sequence: CDR1 SGHKS, CDR2 YYEKEE (reference sequence). This chain's CDR3 is CASSLQWTGSDGYTF. CDR3 nucleotide sequence: TGTGCCAGCAGCTTGCAATGGACAGGCTCGGATGGCTACACCTTC.

This chain links TRBV19 with TRBJ1-6; no reliable D call. The CDR3 spans 14 residues. Between the trimmed V and J ends, which lost 3 bases and 9 bases, there was a span of 12 bases. Germline loops: CDR1 LNHDA, CDR2 SQIVND (reference sequence). In nucleotides, the CDR3 is TGTGCCAGTAGTATTCACGAGGGTACTTCACCCCTCCACTTT. Encoded protein: CASSIHEGTSPLHF.

This clone has a single count. This sequence joins TRBV14 and TRBJ2-6, with 8 positions matching TRBD1. Trimming removed 4 bases from V and 0 bases from J; junction bases left unmatched: 8. Germline lookup yields CDR1 SGHDN and CDR2 FVKESK. CDR3 length equals 18 residues. The CDR3 loop is CASSLFRDRISGANVLTF. The DNA of the CDR3 is TGTGCCAGCAGCCTTTTCCGGGACAGGATCTCTGGGGCCAACGTCCTGACTTTC.

This clone was detected only a few times. The chain employs TRBV7-8 and TRBJ2-3; 10 bases are a match to TRBD1. Germline assignment: CDR1 SGHVS and CDR2 FQNEAQ. With 4 bases clipped from V and 2 bases from J, the junction kept 6 bases outside the gene matches. CDR3 length equals 16 residues. The CDR3 loop is CASSSYDRGLTDTQYF. CDR3 sequence (DNA): TGTGCCAGCAGCTCCTACGACAGGGGGCTCACAGATACGCAGTATTTT.

J is TRBJ2-2 and V is TRBV21-1; no DNA check was done on the table's D call, TRBD1. TRBV21-1 is designated a pseudogene. This CDR3 has 14 residues. Written as DNA, the CDR3 is TGTGCCAGCAGAGGGACACGGAACACCGGGGAGCTGTTTTTT. The encoded protein is CASRGTRNTGELFF.

The gene calls are TRBV19 and TRBJ1-5, with a weak D call TRBD1 (5 bases). CDR3 length: 15 residues. Germline V lookup: CDR1 LNHDA, CDR2 SQIVND (reference sequence). The V gene lost 0 bases and the J gene lost 4 bases, with 10 bases spanning the gap. The CDR3 loop is CASSIEQGRNQPQHF. The DNA of the CDR3 is TGTGCCAGTAGTATAGAGCAGGGCAGGAATCAGCCCCAGCATTTT.

This clone is a singleton in its sample. V and J are TRBV6-1 and TRBJ1-2, with unresolved D. CDR1 and CDR2 from the germline V gene are MNHNS and SASEGT. V was cut by 3 bases and J by 0 bases, with 8 bases left in between. The CDR3 contains 14 residues. The chain's CDR3 is CASSELLANYGYTF. The CDR3 nucleotides are TGTGCCAGCAGTGAGCTCTTAGCTAACTATGGCTACACCTTC.

The CDR3 spells CACLQGANSPLHF. CDR3 DNA: TGTGCCTGCCTACAGGGGGCTAATTCACCCCTCCACTTT. The chain has TRBV30 and TRBJ1-6; 9 bases fit TRBD1. This CDR3 contains 13 residues. The V and J ends lost 6 bases and 6 bases, in that order; junction bases with no gene match: 3. Germline assignment: CDR1 GTSNPN and CDR2 SVGIG (reference sequence).